This T cell receptor beta chain is drawn from a study of blood T cell repertoires in COVID-19. At the level of the study: Specimens from acute and convalescent COVID-19 originated in the United States, Italy and Spain. PBMCs, B-cell-depleted T cells, or T cells were the source of the cDNA or gDNA that made up the material.

The V gene lost 3 bases and the J gene lost 6 bases, with 9 bases spanning the gap. This CDR3 is 12 amino acids long. CDR1 and CDR2 from the germline V gene are SGDLS and YYNGEE. Using immunoSEQ multiplex PCR, the repertoire was profiled, and TCRdb retains in-frame clones only, with some absent. Of fewer than 300,000 clones detected, approximately 91% appear once; the ten largest clones hold 2.3%. Participants were aged roughly 18 to 90 years, lived in 24 US areas, and enrolled virtually. The study assigned cohorts using participant-reported clinical history. V and J are TRBV9 and TRBJ1-2; TRBD1 might be the D (5 bases). The TCR originated in a woman aged 40-49 years with acute COVID-19. The sequencing sample was made of PBMCs or T cells enriched from blood (not recorded which). The CDR3 nucleotides are TGTGCCAGCAGCGCTCGACAGAATGGCTACACCTTC. This codes for CASSARQNGYTF.